This paragraph reports one TCR beta chain. These data come from a study of blood T cell repertoires in COVID-19. The assay was immunoSEQ multiplex PCR, and TCRdb's table has in-frame clones only and misses some. The profile covers approximately 450,000 clones, with about 85% appearing a single time and approximately 2% taken by the ten largest. The sequence came from a woman aged 18-30 years with acute COVID-19. The sample comprised PBMCs or T cells enriched from blood (not recorded which).

The CDR3 here is CASSSAGTSGRVDIQYF. As DNA, the CDR3 is TGTGCCAGCAGCTCCGCCGGGACTAGCGGGAGGGTAGACATTCAGTACTTC. The chain employs TRBV9 and TRBJ2-4; 16 positions match TRBD2. Unmatched junction bases numbered 9, after V lost 4 bases and J lost 8 bases. Germline V gives CDR1 SGDLS, CDR2 YYNGEE. This CDR3 is 17 amino acids long.